The rows below give T cell receptor beta chains drawn from one sample of a study of OX40 agonist ivuxolimab in advanced cancers. Libraries were prepared by immunoSEQ multiplex PCR; TCRdb keeps only in-frame clonotypes and omits some of them. In the table there are 15,000 to 20,000 clones, approximately 80% of which are singletons. The sequences come from CD4+ or CD8+ T cells sorted from blood, collected in a trial of the OX40 agonist ivuxolimab. The receptors stem from an adult with an advanced solid tumor such as melanoma, head and neck, liver or kidney cancer. Both conserved end residues are part of each CDR3. D genes are given only for firm matches. Clone size is not always given. Where it is, it says once, few, many or a class for expanded clones.

medium-sized - TRBJ1-1 TRBV2 TGTGCCAGCAGTTTGGGAGGGAACACTGAAGCTTTCTTT CASSLGGNTEAFF
- - TRBJ2-1 TRBV6-1 TGTGCCAGCAGGGAAGGGGTCTCTTCCCCCTACAATGAGCAGTTCTTC CASREGVSSPYNEQFF
- - TRBJ2-3 TRBV7-8 TGTGCCAGCAGCTCCGGGGGTTACACAGATACGCAGTATTTT CASSSGGYTDTQYF
- - TRBJ1-5 TRBV4-3 TGCGCCAGCAGCCAAGAGTTTCGGGGGCAGGCACGTAACAATCAGCCCCAGCATTTT CASSQEFRGQARNNQPQHF
- TRBD1 TRBJ1-2 TRBV7-9 TGTGCCAGCAGTACGGGGACAGACTATGGCTACACCTTC CASSTGTDYGYTF
- - TRBJ2-3 TRBV30 TGTGCCTGGAGGAGGGAAAACACAGATACGCAGTATTTT CAWRRENTDTQYF
- - TRBJ1-1 TRBV7-9 TGTGCCAGCAGCTTAGTCGAGCAATACACTGAAGCTTTCTTT CASSLVEQYTEAFF
- TRBD2 TRBJ2-3 TRBV6-4 TGTGCCAGCAGTGACTCGACTAGCCACACAGATACGCAGTATTTT CASSDSTSHTDTQYF
- - TRBJ2-5 TRBV28 TGTGCCAGCAGTTCCTTTCGGGGCGGGGAGACCCAGTACTTC CASSSFRGGETQYF
once - TRBJ2-7 TRBV7-8 TGTGCCAGCAGCTTATACGGGACTGCCTACGAGCAGTACTTC CASSLYGTAYEQYF
- TRBD2 TRBJ2-5 TRBV9 TGTGCCAGCAGCGTAGGGGTAGCGGGAGGGCCTTGGGAGACCCAGTACTTC CASSVGVAGGPWETQYF
- - TRBJ1-2 TRBV6-5 TGTGCCAGCAGTTACACTTGGCAGGGCTATGGCTACACCTTC CASSYTWQGYGYTF
- - TRBJ1-5 TRBV9 TGTGCCAGCAGCGCAGGGTCCAATCAGCCCCAGCATTTT CASSAGSNQPQHF
- - TRBJ2-7 TRBV29-1 TGCAGCATTCTCTACGGCGAGCAGTACTTC CSILYGEQYF
- - TRBJ1-2 TRBV19 TGTGCCAGTAGTATGACTTCGGATAACTATGGCTACACCTTC CASSMTSDNYGYTF
- - TRBJ1-5 TRBV6-1 TGTGCCAGCAGCCCCGGCGGGGTCAATCAGCCCCAGCATTTT CASSPGGVNQPQHF
few - TRBJ2-1 TRBV28 TGTGCCAGCAGTTTCAGGGATGCCTACAATGAGCAGTTCTTC CASSFRDAYNEQFF
- - TRBJ2-1 TRBV4-1 TGCGCCAGCAGCCAAGATGAGAGCTATCGTTTTGAGCAGTTCTTC CASSQDESYRFEQFF
- - TRBJ2-6 TRBV6-9 TGTGCCAGCAGTGGTCCAGGGCCTAGACAAAGTCGGGCCAACGTCCTGACTTTC CASSGPGPRQSRANVLTF
- - TRBJ1-4 TRBV5-4 TGTGCCAGCAGCCCTACAGGGCGGGAAAAACTGTTTTTT CASSPTGREKLFF
- - TRBJ2-5 TRBV11-2 TGTGCCAGCAGCTTAGGGACTGGGGAGACCCAGTACTTC CASSLGTGETQYF
- - TRBJ2-7 TRBV6-6 TGTGCCAGCAGTTACGTACAGGGCTCGGACGAGCAGTACTTC CASSYVQGSDEQYF
once TRBD1 TRBJ1-1 TRBV27 TGTGCCAGCGAAGGGCGACAGGGAGGGAACACTGAAGCTTTCTTT CASEGRQGGNTEAFF
- - TRBJ2-7 TRBV15 TGTGCCACCAGTGGACAGTCCTACGAGCAGTACTTC CATSGQSYEQYF
- TRBD1 TRBJ1-1 TRBV4-3 TGCGCCAGCAGCCGATCTCAGGGGGGCACTGAAGCTTTCTTT CASSRSQGGTEAFF
- - TRBJ1-2 TRBV7-9 TGTGCCAGCAGCGATAGCAGAGGCTACACCTTC CASSDSRGYTF
- - TRBJ1-5 TRBV2 TGTGCCAGCAGTGTGACAGATCTACGTGGTGGAAATCAGCCCCAGCATTTT CASSVTDLRGGNQPQHF
once TRBD2 TRBJ2-3 TRBV18 TGTGCCAGCTCACCACTCTGGACTAGCGGGACTATCACAGATACGCAGTATTTT CASSPLWTSGTITDTQYF
- - TRBJ1-1 TRBV6-5 TGTGCCAGCAGTTACTCGGCGGGTTCTGTCCCTGAAGCTTTCTTT CASSYSAGSVPEAFF
- - TRBJ1-1 TRBV7-9 TGTGCCAGCAGCTCTCCTAAGGACTTGAACACTGAAGCTTTCTTT CASSSPKDLNTEAFF
- TRBD1 TRBJ2-7 TRBV7-2 TGTGCCAGCAGCCCCGGGACAGGGAAGGGGTACGAGCAGTACTTC CASSPGTGKGYEQYF
- TRBD1 TRBJ2-5 TRBV5-5 TGTGCCAGCAGCTCGGACAGGAGCCAAGAGACCCAGTACTTC CASSSDRSQETQYF
- - TRBJ2-3 TRBV7-6 TGTGCCAGCAATGACGCAGATACGCAGTATTTT CASNDADTQYF
- - TRBJ2-7 TRBV7-9 TGTGCCAGCAGCTTATTACCGGGGACTCTCTACGAGCAGTACTTC CASSLLPGTLYEQYF
once - TRBJ2-7 TRBV6-1 TGTGCCAGCAGCTGGGGGCCCAACACCAAATACGAGCAGTACTTC CASSWGPNTKYEQYF
- - TRBJ2-3 TRBV7-8 TGTGCCAGCAGGGAGAACACAGATACGCAGTATTTT CASRENTDTQYF
once - TRBJ1-5 TRBV27 TGTGCCAGCAGTTTTTCGGGTAGCAATCAGCCCCAGCATTTT CASSFSGSNQPQHF
once - TRBJ2-5 TRBV7-2 TGTGCCAGCAGCCGGGCCCTACAAGAGACCCAGTACTTC CASSRALQETQYF
- - TRBJ2-2 TRBV19 TGTGCCAGTAGTATAGCGCGGGAATCCGGGGAGCTGTTTTTT CASSIARESGELFF
- - TRBJ2-7 TRBV19 TGTGCCAGCAGTATAGGTGGAGGGGCGGACGAGCAGTACTTC CASSIGGGADEQYF
once - TRBJ2-7 TRBV2 TGTGCCAGCAGCCACATCGGGGAGCAGTACTTC CASSHIGEQYF
- - TRBJ2-1 TRBV5-6 TGTGCCAGCAGCTTGCAGCGCTCACGCAAGCAGTTCTTC CASSLQRSRKQFF